A single sample gave rise to the 27 T cell receptor beta chains below, sequenced in a study of long-term antiretroviral therapy in people with HIV. It was version v3.0 of the immunoSEQ assay that was run at survey level. The repertoire was sequenced with immunoSEQ multiplex PCR; TCRdb's copy has only in-frame clones and lacks some. The sample lists about 20,000 clones, just over 90% occurring once. Sequences were derived from unsorted PBMCs, sampled approximately 4.4 years before starting antiretroviral therapy. These TCRs come from a woman aged 25 to 39 with HIV.

The chain joins TRBV19 to TRBJ1-4; 7 positions agree with TRBD1. The CDR3 length is 13 residues. V lost 10 bases, J lost 3 bases, and 5 bases stayed unmatched. The germline V gene encodes CDR1 LNHDA and CDR2 SQIVND (reference sequence). The CDR3 here is CATSGTANEKLFF. The DNA for the CDR3 is TGTGCCACCTCCGGGACAGCTAATGAAAAACTGTTTTTT.

With respect to this clone: Other nucleotide sequences from this sample produce the same CDR3. The V gene is TRBV7-8, the J gene TRBJ1-2; perhaps TRBD1 as D (6 bases). The CDR3 is made up of 14 amino acids. Germline CDR1 and CDR2: SGHVS and FQNEAQ. With 0 bases removed from V and 8 bases from J, the gap between germline ends came to 13 bases. CDR3 bases: TGTGCCAGCAGCTTAGCGTCGCAGGGGAGAGGCTACACCTTC. This codes for CASSLASQGRGYTF.

The chain joins TRBV12-5 to TRBJ1-1, with 7 bases fitting TRBD1. The CDR3 runs to 14 residues. The V gene end was trimmed by 6 bases and the J gene end by 4 bases; junction bases not matched to a gene: 8. Germline CDR1 LGHNT, CDR2 FRNRAP. CDR3 region: CASGSPTGVTEAFF. The CDR3 coding sequence is TGTGCTAGTGGCTCCCCAACAGGGGTCACTGAAGCTTTCTTT.

This chain links TRBV9 with TRBJ2-1, with a possible D match to TRBD2 (6 bases). The CDR3 spans 15 residues. The V gene's germline CDR1 is SGDLS and CDR2 YYNGEE. V was pared by 0 bases and J by 8 bases, with 15 bases between. CDR3 DNA sequence: TGTGCCAGCAGCGTAGGGGACTCAATAACCTATGAGCAGTTCTTC. This translates into CASSVGDSITYEQFF.

The V gene is TRBV30, the J gene TRBJ2-5; D uncertain. Trimming removed 5 bases at V and 9 bases at J, with 13 bases between. The CDR3 loop spans 11 amino acids. Germline V gene lookup returns CDR1 GTSNPN and CDR2 SVGIG (reference sequence). CDR3 bases: TGTGCCTGGTCTAGGACGGGCGCCCAGTACTTC. This translates into CAWSRTGAQYF.

The chain links TRBV28 to TRBJ1-5; D gene uncertain. The CDR3 has 11 residues. Trimming cost V 4 bases and J 15 bases, with 13 bases left between them. Looked up from germline, CDR1 is MDHEN and CDR2 is SYDVKM. Written as DNA, the CDR3 is TGTGCCAGCAGTTCACTGACATCGACGCATTTT. Encoded protein: CASSSLTSTHF.

The J gene is TRBJ1-6, the V gene TRBV5-1; 8 nucleotides line up with TRBD1. Germline CDR1 is SGHRS and CDR2 is YFSETQ. V shed 5 bases, J shed 7 bases, and the junction held 14 bases outside the gene matches. The CDR3 contains 17 residues. CDR3 residues: CASRSGDRPFKNSPLHF. CDR3 bases: TGCGCCAGCAGGTCAGGGGACAGGCCTTTCAAGAATTCACCCCTCCACTTT. Full variable domain (remainder filled in from reference TRBV5-1 and TRBJ1-6): KAGVTQTPRYLIKTRGQQVTLSCSPISGHRSVSWYQQTPGQGLQFLFEYFSETQRNKGNFPGRFSGRQFSNSRSEMNVSTLELGDSALYLCASRSGDRPFKNSPLHFGNGTRLTVT.

This chain uses TRBV7-9 with TRBJ1-1, with D tentatively TRBD1 (6 bases). Germline values: CDR1 SEHNR, CDR2 FQNEAQ (reference sequence). The ends were cut back, 5 bases at V and 3 bases at J, with 13 bases in the middle. CDR3 size: 14 residues. CDR3 nucleotides: TGTGCCAGCAGCCTCACAGGGACCTACACTGAAGCTTTCTTT. Its translation is CASSLTGTYTEAFF.

This chain connects TRBV19 to TRBJ1-2; D might be TRBD1 (5 bases). Germline V CDR1 and CDR2: LNHDA, SQIVND (reference sequence). The CDR3 totals 13 residues. Deletions cut 4 bases from V and 10 bases from J, with 16 bases between. CDR3 DNA sequence: TGTGCCAGTAGTAAAGGAGGGGCGGAGGACTACACCTTC. As protein: CASSKGGAEDYTF.

This chain joins TRBV5-1 and TRBJ2-5, with a tentative D call TRBD2 (6 bases). The CDR3 consists of 14 residues. Germline CDR1 and CDR2: SGHRS and YFSETQ. V was pared by 3 bases and J by 2 bases, with 11 bases between. This chain's CDR3 is CASSSRGGQETQYF. CDR3 nucleotides: TGCGCCAGCAGCTCCCGGGGAGGTCAAGAGACCCAGTACTTC.

The J gene is TRBJ2-7, the V gene TRBV25-1; TRBD1 aligns across 9 bases. V was pared by 5 bases and J by 1 base, with 3 bases of the junction left unmatched. The germline V gene has CDR1 MGHDK and CDR2 SYGVNS. The CDR3 consists of 14 residues. The CDR3, as DNA: TGTGCCAGCAGTAAGACAGGGGGTTCCTACGAGCAGTACTTC. Protein sequence: CASSKTGGSYEQYF.

CDR3 in DNA: TGTGCCAGCAGCCAATTGACAGGGGGGTACGAGCAGTACTTC. As protein: CASSQLTGGYEQYF. The gene calls are TRBV5-5 and TRBJ2-7, with 9 nucleotides matching TRBD1. The CDR3 consists of 14 residues. The V gene end was trimmed by 4 bases and the J gene end by 4 bases; junction bases not matched to a gene: 6. From germline, CDR1 is SGHKS and CDR2 YYEKEE (reference sequence). Looking up the rest from reference TRBV5-5 and TRBJ2-7 gives the full variable domain: DAGVTQSPTHLIKTRGQQVTLRCSPISGHKSVSWYQQVLGQGPQFIFQYYEKEERGRGNFPDRFSARQFPNYSSELNVNALLLGDSALYLCASSQLTGGYEQYFGPGTRLTVT.

V usage is TRBV7-2 and J usage is TRBJ1-2; D gene uncertain. V was cut by 3 bases and J by 3 bases, with 14 bases left in between. Per germline, CDR1 SGHTA and CDR2 FQGNSA. The CDR3 has 15 amino acids. Written as DNA, the CDR3 is TGTGCCAGCAGCTTTTCATCTTGGCAGGACTATGGCTACACCTTC. This encodes CASSFSSWQDYGYTF.

The CDR3, as DNA: TGTGCCACCCGACCGATCTCTGGAAACACCATATATTTT. It codes for CATRPISGNTIYF. This rearrangement joins TRBV19 to TRBJ1-3; D gene unclear. The length of the CDR3 is 13 residues. Trimming cost V 10 bases and J 0 bases, with 10 bases left between them. Germline assignment: CDR1 LNHDA and CDR2 SQIVND (reference sequence).

The chain has TRBV5-1 and TRBJ2-5, with 8 bases fitting TRBD1. Germline V CDR1 and CDR2: SGHRS, YFSETQ. The CDR3 extends over 15 amino acids. The V and J ends lost 4 bases and 2 bases, in that order; junction bases with no gene match: 7. The CDR3 loop is CASSPVGTGQETQYF. CDR3 sequence (DNA): TGCGCCAGCAGCCCGGTGGGGACAGGTCAAGAGACCCAGTACTTC.

The J gene is TRBJ2-1, the V gene TRBV9, with 8 bases matching TRBD1. With 0 bases clipped from V and 3 bases from J, the junction kept 14 bases outside the gene matches. The germline CDR1 and CDR2 sequences are SGDLS and YYNGEE. The CDR3 totals 19 residues. The CDR3 sequence: CASSVGSGTGRFGYNEQFF. The CDR3 DNA reads as TGTGCCAGCAGCGTAGGTTCCGGGACAGGTAGGTTTGGCTACAATGAGCAGTTCTTC. The full variable domain, in which reference TRBV9 and TRBJ2-1 provide the parts outside the CDR3, is DSGVTQTPKHLITATGQRVTLRCSPRSGDLSVYWYQQSLDQGLQFLIQYYNGEERAKGNILERFSAQQFPDLHSELNLSSLELGDSALYFCASSVGSGTGRFGYNEQFFGPGTRLTVL.

The rearrangement uses TRBV7-2 and TRBJ1-3; D might be TRBD1 (5 bases). V was trimmed by 7 bases and J by 4 bases, leaving 20 bases between them. The CDR3 is made up of 16 amino acids. Germline V gives CDR1 SGHTA, CDR2 FQGNSA. Here the CDR3 DNA reads TGTGCCAGCAACATGCCAGGGCGGCTCGGAGGAAACACCATATATTTT. It yields the protein CASNMPGRLGGNTIYF.

This chain uses TRBV5-1 with TRBJ2-1, with 14 bases that match TRBD2. Germline V lookup: CDR1 SGHRS, CDR2 YFSETQ. The V and J ends lost 0 bases and 7 bases, in that order; junction bases with no gene match: 6. There are 17 residues in the CDR3. CDR3: CASSLVTSGGARNEQFF. CDR3 in DNA: TGCGCCAGCAGCTTGGTGACTAGCGGGGGGGCAAGAAATGAGCAGTTCTTC.

The J gene is TRBJ2-2, the V gene TRBV21-1; the table calls TRBD1, which could not be checked here. TRBV21-1 is reported as a pseudogene. This CDR3 comprises 15 residues. The CDR3 DNA is TGTGCCAGCAGTAGTAAACAGGGGAGGACCGGGGAGCTGTTTTTT. Protein: CASSSKQGRTGELFF.

The V and J genes are TRBV5-4 and TRBJ1-4; D not resolved. V lost 3 bases and J 1 base, leaving 10 bases between the germline ends. Germline V gene data show CDR1 as SGHNT and CDR2 as YYREEE (reference sequence). The CDR3 length is 15 residues. CDR3 protein: CASSSSGGTNEKLFF. The CDR3 bases are TGTGCCAGCAGCTCATCAGGCGGAACTAATGAAAAACTGTTTTTT.

This rearrangement joins TRBV9 to TRBJ1-2; no clear D. The CDR3 has 14 amino acids. Germline CDR1 and CDR2: SGDLS and YYNGEE. Trimming left V 4 bases short and J 1 base short, with 11 bases between. The CDR3 reads CASSSDAGNYGYTF. The CDR3 nucleotides read TGTGCCAGCAGCTCCGACGCGGGTAACTATGGCTACACCTTC.

This clone appeared once. The gene calls are TRBV19 and TRBJ1-5, with D unclear. Germline CDR1 reads LNHDA; CDR2 reads SQIVND (reference sequence). The CDR3 spans 15 residues. V lost 5 bases and J 1 base, leaving 12 bases between the germline ends. The CDR3 protein is CASSLPSGSNQPQHF. CDR3 nucleotides: TGTGCCAGTAGTCTCCCTTCCGGGAGCAATCAGCCCCAGCATTTT.

This clone was recorded once. This rearrangement joins TRBV19 to TRBJ1-1; D is possibly TRBD1 (6 bases). This CDR3 has 12 residues. Germline values: CDR1 LNHDA, CDR2 SQIVND (reference sequence). V was shortened by 5 bases and J by 8 bases, with 12 bases between the two germline ends. CDR3 in amino acids: CASSRPGHEAFF. The CDR3, as DNA: TGTGCCAGTAGTCGACCGGGACACGAAGCTTTCTTT.

The V gene is TRBV7-8, the J gene TRBJ2-5; TRBD2 might be the D (7 bases). The germline CDR1 and CDR2 sequences are SGHVS and FQNEAQ. This CDR3 is 14 amino acids long. V was clipped by 3 bases and J by 5 bases, with 13 bases between them. The CDR3 bases are TGTGCCAGCAGCTTTCGGGGGGCCGGGGAGACCCAGTACTTC. Residues: CASSFRGAGETQYF.

J is TRBJ2-3 and V is TRBV7-9; tentative D call: TRBD2 (6 bases). Germline V gene lookup returns CDR1 SEHNR and CDR2 FQNEAQ (reference sequence). The CDR3 is made up of 15 amino acids. The V end lost 5 bases, the J end lost 2 bases, and 14 bases lay between the germline ends. The CDR3 region is CASSRVGGNTDTQYF. CDR3 nucleotide sequence: TGTGCCAGCAGCCGAGTTGGCGGGAACACAGATACGCAGTATTTT.

This chain links TRBV19 with TRBJ2-3; D may match TRBD1 or TRBD2 (5 bases each). Germline V gives CDR1 LNHDA, CDR2 SQIVND (reference sequence). Trimming removed 3 bases from V and 0 bases from J, with 10 bases in between. There are 15 residues in the CDR3. CDR3 sequence reads: CASSIGGSSTDTQYF. The CDR3 DNA reads TGTGCCAGTAGTATTGGGGGTTCGAGCACAGATACGCAGTATTTT.

This clone was seen a few times. V usage is TRBV27 and J usage is TRBJ2-1; D possibly corresponds to TRBD1 (5 bases). The V gene's germline CDR1 is MNHEY and CDR2 SMNVEV (reference sequence). V was pared by 5 bases and J by 1 base, with 12 bases between. The CDR3 is 15 residues long. As DNA, the CDR3 is TGTGCCAGCAGTCCACGACAGCAGTCCTACAATGAGCAGTTCTTC. It encodes CASSPRQQSYNEQFF.